This T cell receptor beta chain stems from a study of PD-1 blockade in classical Hodgkin lymphoma. Whole-study findings and limits: Newly diagnosed patients were reported to exhibit reduced baseline TCR diversity relative to healthy donors. Diversity in CD4+ TCRs, unlike that measured in CD8+ TCRs, had risen significantly by C4D1. Among the patients, those starting nivolumab under 1 year after ASCT were excluded.

Worth noting for this clone: What it recognizes is unknown.

The germline CDR1 and CDR2 sequences are SQVTM and ANQGSEA. The CDR3 is 14 residues long. Between the trimmed V and J ends, which lost 6 bases and 2 bases, there was a span of 16 bases. Profiled with immunoSEQ multiplex PCR; TCRdb holds only in-frame clones, not every one. The repertoire includes some 96,000 clones, approximately 80% of them detected once, and 12% sits in the top ten. There was relapse after autologous stem cell transplantation in every patient, and there was variation in brentuximab vedotin exposure. The material sequenced was peripheral blood mononuclear cells (PBMCs), taken at baseline. The rearrangement links TRBV29-1 to TRBJ2-5; D might be TRBD2 (6 bases). This sequence originates from a human donor with classical Hodgkin lymphoma. The CDR3 region is CSVSDGGKQETQYF. CDR3 nucleotides: TGCAGCGTGTCCGATGGGGGGAAACAAGAGACCCAGTACTTC.